Below, 11 T cell receptor beta chains from the same sample are listed, as sequenced in a study of cytomegalovirus exposure and HLA in healthy donors. Primers: 60 Vbeta forward and 13 Jbeta reverse. Only in-frame clones appear in the TCRdb table, and some are missing; sequencing was by immunoSEQ multiplex PCR. The sample lists roughly 150,000 clones, 64% occurring once. Sequencing used PBMCs. These receptors all come from a woman in her twenties or thirties in good health and CMV-seropositive.

This rearrangement joins TRBV6-1 to TRBJ1-6, with 10 bases identical to TRBD1. The trim removed 7 bases at V and 10 bases at J, leaving 7 bases unmatched. The CDR3 consists of 14 residues. Germline lookup yields CDR1 MNHNS and CDR2 SASEGT. The CDR3 reads CASIIGTGDSPLHF. The CDR3 nucleotides read TGTGCCAGCATTATCGGGACAGGGGACTCACCCCTCCACTTT.

The chain links TRBV6-5 to TRBJ2-7; D might be TRBD1 (6 bases). Germline V gene data show CDR1 as MNHEY and CDR2 as SVGAGI. The CDR3 loop spans 13 amino acids. With 6 bases removed from V and 3 bases from J, the gap between germline ends came to 12 bases. Written as DNA, the CDR3 is TGTGCCAGCAGGCCGGGACAAGTCTACGAGCAGTACTTC. The encoded protein is CASRPGQVYEQYF.

V is TRBV18 and J is TRBJ1-1; 8 bases align to TRBD1. CDR1 and CDR2 from the germline V gene are KGHSH and LQKENI. The V gene end was trimmed by 2 bases and the J gene end by 0 bases; junction bases not matched to a gene: 5. The CDR3 length is 16 residues. CDR3: CASSPFTGGMNTEAFF. CDR3 nucleotides: TGTGCCAGCTCACCATTCACAGGGGGAATGAACACTGAAGCTTTCTTT.

The chain combines TRBV4-1 with TRBJ2-5; 8 bases line up with TRBD2. Germline CDR1 is MGHRA and CDR2 is YSYEKL. V shed 3 bases and J 4 bases; nucleotides not matched to a gene: 16. The CDR3 is 18 residues long. DNA for the CDR3: TGCGCCAGCAGCCAGGGAACCCGGACTAGCTCTTTTGTAGAGACCCAGTACTTC. Translation: CASSQGTRTSSFVETQYF.

The gene calls are TRBV10-3 and TRBJ2-3; 9 bases line up with TRBD1. Germline CDR1 ENHRY, CDR2 SYGVKD. Unmatched junction bases numbered 13, after V lost 6 bases and J lost 3 bases. This CDR3 spans 17 amino acids. The CDR3 bases are TGTGCCATCAGCTCAAAAGCCGGGACAGGGAGGACAGATACGCAGTATTTT. Translating it yields CAISSKAGTGRTDTQYF.

The V gene is TRBV30, the J gene TRBJ1-1; 8 positions match TRBD1. The ends lost 5 bases at V and 5 bases at J; junction bases unmatched: 1. CDR1 is GTSNPN, CDR2 SVGIG, per germline (reference sequence). This CDR3 region has 11 residues. CDR3 nucleotides: TGTGCCTGGGACAGGGGAACTGAAGCTTTCTTT. Its protein product is CAWDRGTEAFF.

This chain connects TRBV5-4 to TRBJ2-7; D is perhaps TRBD1 (5 bases). The germline V gene has CDR1 SGHNT and CDR2 YYREEE (reference sequence). V lost 0 bases, J lost 12 bases, and 22 bases lay in between. The CDR3 spans 15 residues. CDR3 in amino acids: CASSLEQLGRGSPYF. Written as DNA, the CDR3 is TGTGCCAGCAGCTTGGAACAGCTTGGAAGGGGATCTCCGTACTTC.

Points on this clone: Relative to the germline gene, one junction end is altered; a read error may explain this. The chain carries TRBV7-2 and TRBJ1-1; no firm D call. CDR1 SGHTA and CDR2 FQGNSA come from the germline V gene. CDR3 length equals 12 residues. As DNA, the CDR3 is TGTGCCAGCAGCCAGCCACAGCCGAACCCAATATTT. This gives the protein CASSQPQPNPIF.

Of note for this clone: This sample also contains other DNA sequences that code for the same CDR3. This CDR3 is CASSPGGSYEQYF. Written as DNA, the CDR3 is TGTGCCAGCAGTCCTGGTGGTAGTTACGAGCAGTACTTC. The chain uses TRBV25-1 and TRBJ2-7, with D hard to call. CDR3 size: 13 residues. Germline V gene data show CDR1 as MGHDK and CDR2 as SYGVNS. Trimming stripped 5 bases from V and 4 bases from J, with 12 bases between.

The V and J genes are TRBV7-8 and TRBJ1-1, with TRBD1 matching 8 bases. Germline-derived CDR1 and CDR2 are SGHVS and FQNEAQ. There are 14 residues in the CDR3. With V trimmed by 5 bases and J by 1 base, 3 bases remained unmatched. The CDR3 sequence: CASSEGQANTEAFF. The CDR3 region has the DNA TGTGCCAGCAGCGAGGGACAGGCGAACACTGAAGCTTTCTTT.

This chain connects TRBV5-6 to TRBJ1-4; TRBD1 matches at 7 bases. The CDR3 extends over 14 amino acids. Germline V gives CDR1 SGHDT, CDR2 YYEEEE. J lost 10 bases, V lost 1 base, and 7 bases had no gene match. The CDR3 DNA reads as TGTGCCAGCAGCTTGAGGCAGGGGGATCGAAAACTGTTTTTT. The encoded protein is CASSLRQGDRKLFF.